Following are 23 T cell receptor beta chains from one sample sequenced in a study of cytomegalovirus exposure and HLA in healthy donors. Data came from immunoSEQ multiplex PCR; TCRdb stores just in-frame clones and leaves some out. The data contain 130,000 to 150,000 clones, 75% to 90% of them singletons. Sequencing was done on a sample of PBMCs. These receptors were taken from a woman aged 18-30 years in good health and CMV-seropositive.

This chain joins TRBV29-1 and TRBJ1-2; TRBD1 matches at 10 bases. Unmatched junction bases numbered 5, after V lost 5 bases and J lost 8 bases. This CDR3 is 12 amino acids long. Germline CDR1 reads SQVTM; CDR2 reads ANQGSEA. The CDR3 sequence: CSVRQGAKGYTF. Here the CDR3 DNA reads TGCAGCGTTAGACAGGGGGCGAAAGGCTACACCTTC.

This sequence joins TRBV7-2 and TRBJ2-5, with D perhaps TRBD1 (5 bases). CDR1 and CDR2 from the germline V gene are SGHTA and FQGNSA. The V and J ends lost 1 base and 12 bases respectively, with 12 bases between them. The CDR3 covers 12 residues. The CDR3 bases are TGTGCCAGCAGCTTAGAAGTAGGGGCCAAGTACTTC. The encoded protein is CASSLEVGAKYF. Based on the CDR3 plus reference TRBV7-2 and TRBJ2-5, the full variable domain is GAGVSQSPSNKVTEKGKDVELRCDPISGHTALYWYRQSLGQGLEFLIYFQGNSAPDKSGLPSDRFSAERTGGSVSTLTIQRTQQEDSAVYLCASSLEVGAKYFGPGTRLLVL.

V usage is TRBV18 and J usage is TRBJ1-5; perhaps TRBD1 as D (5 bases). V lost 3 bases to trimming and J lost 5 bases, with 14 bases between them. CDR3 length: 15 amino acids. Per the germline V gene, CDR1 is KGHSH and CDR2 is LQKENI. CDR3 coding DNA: TGTGCCAGCTCACCGACGGGGGGTAAGGATCAGCCCCAGCATTTT. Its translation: CASSPTGGKDQPQHF.

The CDR3 reads CASGLLSHEQYF. The DNA of the CDR3 is TGTGCCAGCGGACTATTAAGCCACGAGCAGTACTTC. J is TRBJ2-7 and V is TRBV6-5; D is perhaps TRBD2 (6 bases). CDR1 is MNHEY, CDR2 SVGAGI, per germline. The CDR3 loop spans 12 amino acids. Trimming stripped 8 bases from V and 5 bases from J, with 13 bases between.

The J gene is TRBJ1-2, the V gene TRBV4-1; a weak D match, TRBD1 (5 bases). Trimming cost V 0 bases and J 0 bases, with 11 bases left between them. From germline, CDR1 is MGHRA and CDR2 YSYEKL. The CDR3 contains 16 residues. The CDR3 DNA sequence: TGCGCCAGCAGCCAAGACCCCCAGGGATCTAACTATGGCTACACCTTC. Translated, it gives CASSQDPQGSNYGYTF.

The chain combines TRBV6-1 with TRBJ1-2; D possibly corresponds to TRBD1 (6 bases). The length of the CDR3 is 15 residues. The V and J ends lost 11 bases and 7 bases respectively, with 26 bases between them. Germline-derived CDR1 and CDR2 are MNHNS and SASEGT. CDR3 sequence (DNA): TGTGCCGTTCTAAGGGGGGGCGTTGTGATAGGTGGCTACACCTTC. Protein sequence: CAVLRGGVVIGGYTF.

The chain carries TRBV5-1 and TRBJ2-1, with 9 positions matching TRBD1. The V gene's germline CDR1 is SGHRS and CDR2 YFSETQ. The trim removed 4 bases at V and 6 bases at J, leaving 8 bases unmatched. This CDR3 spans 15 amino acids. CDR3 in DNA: TGCGCCAGCAGCCCAGGACAGGGGCCGCTCAATGAGCAGTTCTTC. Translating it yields CASSPGQGPLNEQFF.

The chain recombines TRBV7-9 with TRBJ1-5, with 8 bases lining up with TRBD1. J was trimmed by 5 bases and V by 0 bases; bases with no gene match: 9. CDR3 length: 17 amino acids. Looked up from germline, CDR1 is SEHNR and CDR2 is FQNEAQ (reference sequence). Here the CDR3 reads CASSLAASGGFHQPQHF. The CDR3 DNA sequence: TGTGCCAGCAGCTTAGCGGCGTCAGGGGGCTTTCATCAGCCCCAGCATTTT. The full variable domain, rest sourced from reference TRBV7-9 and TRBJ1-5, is DTGVSQNPRHKITKRGQNVTFRCDPISEHNRLYWYRQTLGQGPEFLTYFQNEAQLEKSRLLSDRFSAERPKGSFSTLEIQRTEQGDSAMYLCASSLAASGGFHQPQHFGDGTRLSIL.

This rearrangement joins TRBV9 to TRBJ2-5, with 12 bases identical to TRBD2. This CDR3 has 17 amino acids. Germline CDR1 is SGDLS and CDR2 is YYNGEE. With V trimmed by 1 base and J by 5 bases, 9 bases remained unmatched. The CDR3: CASSVNPSGGALETQYF. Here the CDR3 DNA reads TGTGCCAGCAGCGTAAACCCTAGCGGGGGGGCCTTGGAGACCCAGTACTTC.

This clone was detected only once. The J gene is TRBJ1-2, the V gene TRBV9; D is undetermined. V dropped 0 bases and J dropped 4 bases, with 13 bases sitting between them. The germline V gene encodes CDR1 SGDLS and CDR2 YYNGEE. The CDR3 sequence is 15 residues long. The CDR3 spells CASSVGGSTSYGYTF. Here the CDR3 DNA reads TGTGCCAGCAGCGTAGGAGGGTCAACTAGCTATGGCTACACCTTC.

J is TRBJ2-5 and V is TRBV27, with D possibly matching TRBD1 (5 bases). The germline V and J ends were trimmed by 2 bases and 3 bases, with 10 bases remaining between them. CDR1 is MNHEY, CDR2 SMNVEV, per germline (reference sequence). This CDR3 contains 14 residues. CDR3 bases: TGTGCCAGCAGTTTAGGAGCAGGGAAAGAGACCCAGTACTTC. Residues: CASSLGAGKETQYF.

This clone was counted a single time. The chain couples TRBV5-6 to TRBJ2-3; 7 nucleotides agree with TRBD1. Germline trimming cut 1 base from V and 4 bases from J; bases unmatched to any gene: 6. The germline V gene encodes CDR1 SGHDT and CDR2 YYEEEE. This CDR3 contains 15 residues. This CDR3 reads CASSLQTGKSDTQYF. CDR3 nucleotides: TGTGCCAGCAGCTTGCAGACAGGGAAGTCAGATACGCAGTATTTT.

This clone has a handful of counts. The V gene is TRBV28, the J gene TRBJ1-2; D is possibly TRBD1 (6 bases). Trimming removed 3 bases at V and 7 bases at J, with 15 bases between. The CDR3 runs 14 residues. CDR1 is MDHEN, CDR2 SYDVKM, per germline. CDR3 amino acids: CASSFHTGGSGYTF. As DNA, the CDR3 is TGTGCCAGCAGTTTTCATACGGGGGGCTCTGGCTACACCTTC.

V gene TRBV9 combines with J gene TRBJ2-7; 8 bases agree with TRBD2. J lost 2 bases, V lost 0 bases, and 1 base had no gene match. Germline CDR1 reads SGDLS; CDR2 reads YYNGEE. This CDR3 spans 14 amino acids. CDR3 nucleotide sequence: TGTGCCAGCAGCGTAGTTAGCGGGGCCTACGAGCAGTACTTC. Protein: CASSVVSGAYEQYF. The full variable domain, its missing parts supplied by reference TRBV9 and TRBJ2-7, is DSGVTQTPKHLITATGQRVTLRCSPRSGDLSVYWYQQSLDQGLQFLIQYYNGEERAKGNILERFSAQQFPDLHSELNLSSLELGDSALYFCASSVVSGAYEQYFGPGTRLTVT.

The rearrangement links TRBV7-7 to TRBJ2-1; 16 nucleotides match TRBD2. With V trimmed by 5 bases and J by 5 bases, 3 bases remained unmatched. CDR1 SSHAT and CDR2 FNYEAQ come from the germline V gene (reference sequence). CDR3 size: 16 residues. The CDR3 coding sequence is TGTGCCAGCAGCCAGGGACTAGCGGGGGGGGACAATGAGCAGTTCTTC. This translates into CASSQGLAGGDNEQFF.

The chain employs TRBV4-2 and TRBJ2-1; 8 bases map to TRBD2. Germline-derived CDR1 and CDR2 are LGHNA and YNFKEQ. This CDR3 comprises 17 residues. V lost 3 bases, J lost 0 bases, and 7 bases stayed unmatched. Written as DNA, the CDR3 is TGTGCCAGCAGCCAGGGGGCCGGGACTAGCTCCTACAATGAGCAGTTCTTC. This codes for CASSQGAGTSSYNEQFF.

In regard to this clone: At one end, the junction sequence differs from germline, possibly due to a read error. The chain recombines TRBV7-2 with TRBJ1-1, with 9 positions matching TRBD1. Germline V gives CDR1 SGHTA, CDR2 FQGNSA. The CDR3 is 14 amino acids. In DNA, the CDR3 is TGTGCCAGCACCTTATTGACAGGGGGTCATGAAGCTTTCTTT. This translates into CASTLLTGGHEAFF.

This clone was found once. The DNA for the CDR3 is TGTGCCAGCAGCCCCCTTGGGGGAGGGGTTCATGAAAAACTGTTTTTT. Translated: CASSPLGGGVHEKLFF. The V and J genes are TRBV7-9 and TRBJ1-4; D is perhaps TRBD1 (5 bases). This CDR3 spans 16 amino acids. Germline CDR1 is SEHNR and CDR2 is FQNEAQ (reference sequence). Deletions cut 5 bases from V and 6 bases from J, with 19 bases between.

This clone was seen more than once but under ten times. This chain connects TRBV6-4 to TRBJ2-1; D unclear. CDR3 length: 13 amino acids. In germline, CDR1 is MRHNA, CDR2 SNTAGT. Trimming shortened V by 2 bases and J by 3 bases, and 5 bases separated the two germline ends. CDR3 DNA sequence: TGTGCCAGCAGTGACACCGGCTACAATGAGCAGTTCTTC. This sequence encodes CASSDTGYNEQFF.

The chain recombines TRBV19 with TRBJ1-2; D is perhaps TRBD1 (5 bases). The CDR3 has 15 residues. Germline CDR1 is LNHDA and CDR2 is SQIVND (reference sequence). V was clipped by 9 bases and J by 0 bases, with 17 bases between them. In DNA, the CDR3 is TGTGCCAGCGTATTCGGACACCCGTCTAACTATGGCTACACCTTC. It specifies CASVFGHPSNYGYTF.

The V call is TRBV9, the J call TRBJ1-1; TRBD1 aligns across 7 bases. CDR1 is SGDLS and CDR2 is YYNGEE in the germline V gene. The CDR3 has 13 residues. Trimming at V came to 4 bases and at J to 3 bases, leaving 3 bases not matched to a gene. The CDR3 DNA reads TGTGCCAGCAGCACAGACAGGGACACTGAAGCTTTCTTT. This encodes CASSTDRDTEAFF.

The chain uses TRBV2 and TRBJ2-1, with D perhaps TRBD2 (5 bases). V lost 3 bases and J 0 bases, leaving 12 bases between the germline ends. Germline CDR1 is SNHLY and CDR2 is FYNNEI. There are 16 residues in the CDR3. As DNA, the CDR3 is TGTGCCAGCAGTGATGGCTCCCGGGACTCCTACAATGAGCAGTTCTTC. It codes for CASSDGSRDSYNEQFF.

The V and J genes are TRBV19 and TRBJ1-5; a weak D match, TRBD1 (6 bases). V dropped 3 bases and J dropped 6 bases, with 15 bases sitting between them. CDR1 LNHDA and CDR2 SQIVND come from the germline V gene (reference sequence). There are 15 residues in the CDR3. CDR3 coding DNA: TGTGCCAGTAGTATCGTAGGGGGGGCAGGTCAGCCCCAGCATTTT. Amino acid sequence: CASSIVGGAGQPQHF.